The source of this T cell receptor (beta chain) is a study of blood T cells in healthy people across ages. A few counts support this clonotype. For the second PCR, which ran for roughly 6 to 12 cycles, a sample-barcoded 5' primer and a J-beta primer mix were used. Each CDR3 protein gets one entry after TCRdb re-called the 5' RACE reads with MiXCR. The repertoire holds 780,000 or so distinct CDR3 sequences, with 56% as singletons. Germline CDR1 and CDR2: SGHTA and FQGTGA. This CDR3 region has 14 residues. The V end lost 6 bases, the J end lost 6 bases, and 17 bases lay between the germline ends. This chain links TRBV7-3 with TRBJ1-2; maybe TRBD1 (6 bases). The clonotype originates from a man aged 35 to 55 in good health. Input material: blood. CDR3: CASSPTINRDGYTF. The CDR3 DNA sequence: TGTGCCAGCAGTCCTACCATTAACAGGGATGGCTACACCTTC.